Below, one T cell receptor (beta chain) is given with its context. Original processing notes: The assay estimated nucleated cells by amplifying reference gene primers. The repertoire was sequenced with immunoSEQ multiplex PCR; TCRdb's copy has only in-frame clones and lacks some. V, J and clone size derive from that table, while D and trimming were established from the DNA sequence. The sample records 150,000 to 160,000 clones, around 78% being singletons. The sample comes from a study of blood T cell repertoires in COVID-19. Study-level background: COVID-19 samples, acute and convalescent, were from the United States, Italy and Spain.

The sample comprised peripheral blood. The sequence derives from a man older than 75 with acute or convalescent COVID-19.

This CDR3 is CASRSAGGSYGYTF. CDR3 bases: TGTGCCAGTAGATCGGCAGGGGGCAGCTATGGCTACACCTTC. This sequence joins TRBV19 and TRBJ1-2; 8 positions agree with TRBD1. The CDR3 consists of 14 residues. V was clipped by 6 bases and J by 4 bases; unmatched bases: 7. Germline V gene lookup returns CDR1 LNHDA and CDR2 SQIVND (reference sequence). Supplemented by reference TRBV19 and TRBJ1-2, the full variable domain reads DGGITQSPKYLFRKEGQNVTLSCEQNLNHDAMYWYRQDPGQGLRLIYYSQIVNDFQKGDIAEGYSVSREKKESFPLTVTSAQKNPTAFYLCASRSAGGSYGYTFGSGTRLTVV.